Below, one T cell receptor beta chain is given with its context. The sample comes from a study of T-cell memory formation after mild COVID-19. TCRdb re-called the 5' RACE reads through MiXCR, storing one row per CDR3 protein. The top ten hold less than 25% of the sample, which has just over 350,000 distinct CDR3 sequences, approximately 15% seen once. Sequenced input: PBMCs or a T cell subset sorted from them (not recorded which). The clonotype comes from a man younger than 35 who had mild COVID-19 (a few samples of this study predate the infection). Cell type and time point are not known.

CDR3 sequence reads: CASSLGPNSHSPLHF. The CDR3 DNA sequence: TGTGCCAGCAGCTTGGGTCCTAATAGCCATTCACCCCTCCACTTT. V usage is TRBV5-6 and J usage is TRBJ1-6; D is unresolved. Trimming removed 0 bases from V and 8 bases from J, with 12 bases in between. Germline assignment: CDR1 SGHDT and CDR2 YYEEEE. The CDR3 extends over 15 amino acids.